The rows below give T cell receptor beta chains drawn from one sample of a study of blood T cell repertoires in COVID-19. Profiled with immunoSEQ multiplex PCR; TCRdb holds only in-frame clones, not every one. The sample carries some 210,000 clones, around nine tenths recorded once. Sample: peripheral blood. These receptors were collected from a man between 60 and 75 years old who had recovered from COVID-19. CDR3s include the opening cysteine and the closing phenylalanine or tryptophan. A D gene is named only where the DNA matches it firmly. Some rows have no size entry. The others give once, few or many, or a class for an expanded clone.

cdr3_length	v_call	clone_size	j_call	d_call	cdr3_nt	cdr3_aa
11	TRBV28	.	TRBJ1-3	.	TGTGCCAGCAGCCCAGGAAACACCATATATTTT	CASSPGNTIYF
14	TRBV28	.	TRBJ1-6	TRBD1	TGTGCCAGCAGTGCAGGACAGGGAGGTTCACCCCTCCACTTT	CASSAGQGGSPLHF
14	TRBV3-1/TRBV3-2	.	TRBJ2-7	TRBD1	TGTGCCAGCAGCCCCCGGGACAGTCCCTACGAGCAGTACTTC	CASSPRDSPYEQYF
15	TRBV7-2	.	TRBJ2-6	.	TGTGCCAGCAGCTTGTCAGGGACTGGGGCCAACGTCCTGACTTTC	CASSLSGTGANVLTF
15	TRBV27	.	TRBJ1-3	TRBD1	TGTGCCAGCAGCCCAAAACAGGGGTACGGAAACACCATATATTTT	CASSPKQGYGNTIYF
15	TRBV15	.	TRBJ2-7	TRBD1	TGTGCCACCAGCAGAGACCGTGGGACAGGCTACGAGCAGTACTTC	CATSRDRGTGYEQYF
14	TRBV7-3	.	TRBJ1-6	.	TGTGCCAGCAGCTTAACCCAAGGGAGCTCACCCCTCCACTTT	CASSLTQGSSPLHF
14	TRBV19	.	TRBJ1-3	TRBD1	TGTGCCAGTACGAACGACAGGGAGAAAAACACCATATATTTT	CASTNDREKNTIYF
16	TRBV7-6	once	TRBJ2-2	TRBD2	TGTGCCAGCAGCTTCTTAGCGGGGCAGCTCGGCGGGGAGCTGTTTTTT	CASSFLAGQLGGELFF
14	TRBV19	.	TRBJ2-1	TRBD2	TGTGCCAGTACCTCAGGTCGGGGGGTGGGTGAGCAGTTCTTC	CASTSGRGVGEQFF
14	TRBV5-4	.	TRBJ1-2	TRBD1	TGTGCCAGCAGCCAAGACAGGGGAAGCTATGGCTACACCTTC	CASSQDRGSYGYTF
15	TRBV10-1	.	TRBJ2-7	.	TGCGCCAGCAGTGAGTCTGGGGGGAGTAAGTACGAGCAGTACTTC	CASSESGGSKYEQYF
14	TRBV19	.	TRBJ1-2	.	TGTGCCAGTAGTATCGGGACTGGGAACTATGGCTACACCTTC	CASSIGTGNYGYTF
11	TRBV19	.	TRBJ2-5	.	TGTGCCAGTAGTATTTCGGAGACCCAGTACTTC	CASSISETQYF
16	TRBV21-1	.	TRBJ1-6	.	TGTGCCAGCAGCACAAGGGACAGGACCTATAATTCACCCCTCCACTTT	CASSTRDRTYNSPLHF
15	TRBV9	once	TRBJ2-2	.	TGTGCCAGCAGACCAGGGAACGCGAACACCGGGGAGCTGTTTTTT	CASRPGNANTGELFF
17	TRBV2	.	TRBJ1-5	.	TGTGCCAGCAGTGAATCGGCAGGGGATTATAGCAATCAGCCCCAGCATTTT	CASSESAGDYSNQPQHF
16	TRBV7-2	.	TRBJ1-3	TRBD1	TGTGCCAGCAGCTTAGCTCAGGGGGCGCTTGGAAACACCATATATTTT	CASSLAQGALGNTIYF
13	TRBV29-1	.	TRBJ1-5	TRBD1	TGCAGCGTTGAACAGGGGGCGAATCAGCCCCAGCATTTT	CSVEQGANQPQHF
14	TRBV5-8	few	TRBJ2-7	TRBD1	TGTGCCAGCAGCCGGACAGGGACCTCCTACGAGCAGTACTTC	CASSRTGTSYEQYF
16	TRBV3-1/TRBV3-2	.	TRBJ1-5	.	TGTGCCAGCAGTCAAGGAGCCCCCGGCGGTGGTCAGCCCCAGCATTTT	CASSQGAPGGGQPQHF
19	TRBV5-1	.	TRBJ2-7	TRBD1	TGCGCCAGCAGCTTGCAGTTGGCGTCAGGGGGTTACTCGGCCTACGAGCAGTACTTC	CASSLQLASGGYSAYEQYF
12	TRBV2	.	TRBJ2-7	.	TGTGCCAGCAGGGGGGGTGCCTACGAGCAGTACTTC	CASRGGAYEQYF
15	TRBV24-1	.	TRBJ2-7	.	TGTGCCACCAGTGACCCTAATCGGGGATCCTACGAGCAGTACTTC	CATSDPNRGSYEQYF
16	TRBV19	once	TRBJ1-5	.	TGTGCCAGTAGTATAGTCGCAGGGTTCAGCAATCAGCCCCAGCATTTT	CASSIVAGFSNQPQHF
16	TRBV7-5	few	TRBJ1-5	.	TGTGCCAGAAGCTTACCCGGTGTGAATAGCAATCAGCCCCAGCATTTT	CARSLPGVNSNQPQHF
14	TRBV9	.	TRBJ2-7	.	TGTGCCAGCAGCGTAGGCGTAAGCTCCTACGAGCAGTACTTC	CASSVGVSSYEQYF
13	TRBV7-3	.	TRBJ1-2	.	TGTGCCAGCAGCTTAGGCAGGGGCCATGGCTACACCTTC	CASSLGRGHGYTF
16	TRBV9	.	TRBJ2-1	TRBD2	TGTGCCAGCAGCTATTCAGCGGGAGCAGCCTACAATGAGCAGTTCTTC	CASSYSAGAAYNEQFF
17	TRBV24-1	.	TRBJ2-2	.	TGTGCCACCAGTGATTTTAGGCAGGGGCGGAACACCGGGGAGCTGTTTTTT	CATSDFRQGRNTGELFF
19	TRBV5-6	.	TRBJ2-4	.	TGTGCCAGCAGCTTGGGGGGATCGGGACAAATACTAGCCAAAAACATTCAGTACTTC	CASSLGGSGQILAKNIQYF
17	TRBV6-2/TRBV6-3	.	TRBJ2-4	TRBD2	TGTGCCAGCAGTCGGCTAGCGGGAGCGGAGGCCAAAAACATTCAGTACTTC	CASSRLAGAEAKNIQYF
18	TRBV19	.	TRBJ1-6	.	TGTGCCAGTAGTCTAGGGGCCAGAGGGAATCGAAATAATTCACCCCTCCACTTT	CASSLGARGNRNNSPLHF
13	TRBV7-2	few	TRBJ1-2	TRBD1	TGTGCCAGCAGCTCGGACAGGGGGCGAGGCTACACCTTC	CASSSDRGRGYTF
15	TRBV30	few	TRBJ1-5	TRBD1	TGTGCCTGGAGTCCCGGGACAGGGGAGGGTCAGCCCCAGCATTTT	CAWSPGTGEGQPQHF
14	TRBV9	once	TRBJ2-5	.	TGTGCCAGCAGCCCGCAGGAACCACAAGAGACCCAGTACTTC	CASSPQEPQETQYF
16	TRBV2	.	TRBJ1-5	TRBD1	TGTGCCAGCAGTGAAGCGCTTGGACAGGGCAATCAGCCCCAGCATTTT	CASSEALGQGNQPQHF
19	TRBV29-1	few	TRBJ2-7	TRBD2	TGCAGCGTTGAAGTCCTCCCCAGTTCGAAACTAGCGGGGACCTACGAGCAGTACTTC	CSVEVLPSSKLAGTYEQYF
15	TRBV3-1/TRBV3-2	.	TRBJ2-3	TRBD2	TGTGCCAGCAGCCGTATAGCGGGAGCGCTAGATACGCAGTATTTT	CASSRIAGALDTQYF
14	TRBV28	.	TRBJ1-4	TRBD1	TGTGCCAGCAGCCAGGGACAGGGAGGTGAAAAACTGTTTTTT	CASSQGQGGEKLFF
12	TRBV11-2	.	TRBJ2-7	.	TGTGCCAGCAGCTTAGCGGCGGGAACGCAGTACTTC	CASSLAAGTQYF
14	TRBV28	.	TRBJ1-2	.	TGTGCCAGCACCCCTGGGGGCACTAACTATGGCTACACCTTC	CASTPGGTNYGYTF
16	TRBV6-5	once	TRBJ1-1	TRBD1	TGTGCCAGCAGTTACCGGGGGTTGGCAGGGGGGACTGAAGCTTTCTTT	CASSYRGLAGGTEAFF
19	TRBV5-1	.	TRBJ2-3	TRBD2	TGCGCCAGCAGCACCTCCTGGACTAGCGGGGGGGCCCGCACAGATACGCAGTATTTT	CASSTSWTSGGARTDTQYF
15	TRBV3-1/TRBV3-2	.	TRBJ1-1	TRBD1	TGTGCCAGCAGCCACCGACAGGGCCTGAACACTGAAGCTTTCTTT	CASSHRQGLNTEAFF
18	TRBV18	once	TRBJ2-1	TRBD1	TGTGCCAGCTCTCACCAAGGCCCTACAGGGGGTTCCTACAATGAGCAGTTCTTC	CASSHQGPTGGSYNEQFF
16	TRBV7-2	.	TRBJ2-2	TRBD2	TGTGCCAGCCTCCCCCTAGCGGTACAGAACACCGGGGAGCTGTTTTTT	CASLPLAVQNTGELFF
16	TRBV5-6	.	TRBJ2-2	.	TGTGCCAGCAGCGACCTAGGGCGGGGGAACACCGGGGAGCTGTTTTTT	CASSDLGRGNTGELFF
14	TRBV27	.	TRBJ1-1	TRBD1	TGTGCCAGCAGTCCCGGACAGGGTGGCACTGAAGCTTTCTTT	CASSPGQGGTEAFF
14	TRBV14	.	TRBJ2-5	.	TGTGCCAGCAGCCCGCCCTGGGGGCGCGAGACCCAGTACTTC	CASSPPWGRETQYF
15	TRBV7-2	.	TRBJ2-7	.	TGTGCCAGCAGCTCCCCCGGAGGGCCGTCCTACGAGCAGTACTTC	CASSSPGGPSYEQYF
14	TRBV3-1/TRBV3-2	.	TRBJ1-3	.	TGTGCCAGCAGCCAGTGGGGGGGCGGAAACACCATATATTTT	CASSQWGGGNTIYF
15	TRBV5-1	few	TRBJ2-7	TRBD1	TGCGCCAGCAGCCCGGGACAGGCCGATGGTTTTAAGCAGTACTTC	CASSPGQADGFKQYF
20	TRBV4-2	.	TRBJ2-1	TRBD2	TGTGCCAGCAGCCAAAGTCCTTCTTCCTTACTAGCGGGATTAATCAATGAGCAGTTCTTC	CASSQSPSSLLAGLINEQFF
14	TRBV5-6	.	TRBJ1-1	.	TGTGCCAGCAGCTTTGAACGGAGCCGCACTGAAGCTTTCTTT	CASSFERSRTEAFF
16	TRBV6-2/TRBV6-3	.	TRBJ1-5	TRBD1	TGTGCCAGCAGTTCTCCGGGGACAGGGGGCAATCAGCCCCAGCATTTT	CASSSPGTGGNQPQHF
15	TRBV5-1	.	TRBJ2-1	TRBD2	TGCGCCAGCAGCTTGGTAACTAGCGGGGCCAATGAGCAGTTCTTC	CASSLVTSGANEQFF
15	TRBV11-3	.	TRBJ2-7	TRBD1	TGTGCCAGCAGCTTAGACGGGACAGCCTTTTACGAGCAGTACTTC	CASSLDGTAFYEQYF
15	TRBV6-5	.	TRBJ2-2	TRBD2	TGTGCCAGCTCGGGGGGGTCCCCGAACACCGGGGAGCTGTTTTTT	CASSGGSPNTGELFF
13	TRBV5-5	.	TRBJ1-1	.	TGTGCCAGCAGCTTATCGGTGGACACTGAAGCTTTCTTT	CASSLSVDTEAFF